The 6 T cell receptor beta chains below were found in one sample sequenced in a study of Graves' ophthalmopathy and Graves' hyperthyroidism. Beta-chain TCR CDR3 regions were amplified from RNA transcripts. HTBI primers were employed in first-round RT-PCR, then a second-round multiplex PCR followed. TCRdb used MiXCR to reprocess the multiplex PCR reads, holding one entry per CDR3 protein. The data show 300,000 to 400,000 distinct CDR3 sequences, roughly 15% seen once. The sequenced sample consisted of peripheral blood. The receptors originated from an adult woman with stable Graves' hyperthyroidism.

This clonotype was recorded at least ten times. The V and J genes are TRBV7-2 and TRBJ1-6, with D maybe TRBD1 (5 bases). This CDR3 region has 15 residues. Germline V gives CDR1 SGHTA, CDR2 FQGNSA. V lost 4 bases and J 7 bases, leaving 14 bases between the germline ends. CDR3 nucleotides: TGTGCCAGCAGCTGGAACCGGGACGGCAATTCACCCCTCCACTTT. Translating it yields CASSWNRDGNSPLHF.

The chain combines TRBV6-1 with TRBJ1-1, with TRBD1 matching over 8 bases. Germline CDR1 reads MNHNS; CDR2 reads SASEGT. The CDR3 runs 14 residues. Losses at the gene ends were 2 bases for V and 7 bases for J; bases not matched to a gene: 6. CDR3 region: CASSEMWDRSEAFF. The CDR3 DNA sequence: TGTGCCAGCAGTGAAATGTGGGACAGGAGTGAAGCTTTCTTT.

This clonotype was counted at least ten times. The chain employs TRBV11-2 and TRBJ2-7; a possible D gene is TRBD1 (6 bases). CDR1 and CDR2 (germline): SGHAT, FQNNGV. The V gene lost 2 bases and the J gene lost 2 bases, with 10 bases spanning the gap. The length of the CDR3 is 14 residues. CDR3 region: CASSLSRGAYEQYF. For the CDR3, the DNA is TGTGCCAGCAGCTTAAGCAGGGGCGCCTACGAGCAGTACTTC.

In its sample, this clonotype was seen many times. The chain uses TRBV12-3 or TRBV12-4 and TRBJ2-7, with 7 bases lining up with TRBD2. Trimming cost V 5 bases and J 4 bases; bases outside gene matches: 5. This CDR3 has 13 residues. DNA for the CDR3: TGTGCCAGCAGTCCCGGGACTACTTACGAGCAGTACTTC. It is translated as CASSPGTTYEQYF.

This clonotype was recorded many times. V usage is TRBV20-1 and J usage is TRBJ2-7; TRBD1 is a possible D gene (6 bases). The germline V and J ends were trimmed by 5 bases and 0 bases, with 17 bases remaining between them. CDR3 size: 15 residues. Germline V gene data show CDR1 as DFQATT and CDR2 as SNEGSKA (reference sequence). The CDR3 region is CSAGSPSQGSYEQYF. The DNA of the CDR3 is TGCAGTGCTGGGTCGCCATCACAGGGCTCCTACGAGCAGTACTTC.

This clonotype was counted many times. A junction boundary mismatches the germline segment, possibly from a read error. The chain links TRBV7-7 to TRBJ2-5; 7 bases line up with TRBD1. The germline gives CDR1 SSHAT, CDR2 FNYEAQ (reference sequence). The CDR3 spans 14 residues. The CDR3 here is CASSPTQGLQTQYF. In DNA, the CDR3 is TGTGCTAGCAGCCCCACACAGGGGTTGCAGACCCAGTACTTC.